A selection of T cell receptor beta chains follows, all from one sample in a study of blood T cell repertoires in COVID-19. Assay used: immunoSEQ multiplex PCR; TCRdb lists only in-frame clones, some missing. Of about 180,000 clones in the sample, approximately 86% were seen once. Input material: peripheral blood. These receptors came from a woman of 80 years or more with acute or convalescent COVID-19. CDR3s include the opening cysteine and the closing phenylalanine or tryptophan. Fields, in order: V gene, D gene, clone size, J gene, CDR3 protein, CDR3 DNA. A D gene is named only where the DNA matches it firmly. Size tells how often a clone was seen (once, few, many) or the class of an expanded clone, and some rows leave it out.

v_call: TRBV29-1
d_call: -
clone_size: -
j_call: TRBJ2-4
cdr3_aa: CSVGSQAKNIQYF
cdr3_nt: TGCAGCGTTGGATCTCAGGCCAAAAACATTCAGTACTTC

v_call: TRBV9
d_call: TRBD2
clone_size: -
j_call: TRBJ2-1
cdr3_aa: CASSASGLAGGPEQFF
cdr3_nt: TGTGCCAGCAGCGCTTCCGGGCTAGCGGGGGGGCCTGAGCAGTTCTTC

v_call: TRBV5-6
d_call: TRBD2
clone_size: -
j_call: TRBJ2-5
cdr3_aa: CASSPLAGGGGTQYF
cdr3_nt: TGTGCCAGCAGCCCTCTAGCGGGAGGGGGAGGGACCCAGTACTTC

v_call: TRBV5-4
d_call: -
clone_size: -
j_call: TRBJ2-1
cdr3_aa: CASSFPLPRDNEQFF
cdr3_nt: TGTGCCAGCAGCTTTCCTCTTCCTAGAGACAATGAGCAGTTCTTC

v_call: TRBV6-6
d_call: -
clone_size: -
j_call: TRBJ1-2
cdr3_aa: CASSPDPGVDYGYTF
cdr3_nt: TGTGCCAGCAGTCCCGACCCCGGGGTTGACTATGGCTACACCTTC

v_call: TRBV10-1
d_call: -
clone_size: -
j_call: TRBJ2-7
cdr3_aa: CASSLNSYEQYF
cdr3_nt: TGCGCCAGCAGTCTTAACTCCTACGAGCAGTACTTC

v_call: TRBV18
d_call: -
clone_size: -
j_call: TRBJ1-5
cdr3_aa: CASSSIDRLRPQHF
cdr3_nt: TGTGCCAGCTCATCAATCGACAGGCTCAGACCCCAGCATTTT

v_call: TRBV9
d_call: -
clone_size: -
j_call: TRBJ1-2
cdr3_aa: CASSARAQGLRTF
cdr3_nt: TGTGCCAGCAGCGCCCGTGCTCAGGGTCTGCGCACCTTC

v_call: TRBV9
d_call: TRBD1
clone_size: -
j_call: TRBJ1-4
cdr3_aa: CASSPIGTGDEKLFF
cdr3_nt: TGTGCCAGCAGCCCCATAGGGACAGGGGATGAAAAACTGTTTTTT

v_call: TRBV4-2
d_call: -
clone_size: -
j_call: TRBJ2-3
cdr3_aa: CASSRATDTQYF
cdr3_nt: TGTGCCAGCAGCCGGGCCACAGATACGCAGTATTTT

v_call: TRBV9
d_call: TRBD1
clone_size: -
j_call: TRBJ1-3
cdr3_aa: CASSTSSGTGASGNTIYF
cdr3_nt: TGTGCCAGCAGCACCAGTTCCGGGACAGGGGCTTCTGGAAACACCATATATTTT

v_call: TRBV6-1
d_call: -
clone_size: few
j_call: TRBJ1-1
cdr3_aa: CASSDLGGTEAFF
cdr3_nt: TGTGCCAGCAGTGACCTGGGGGGGACTGAAGCTTTCTTT

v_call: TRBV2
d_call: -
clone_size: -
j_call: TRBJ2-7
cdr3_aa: CASSAGTTYEQYF
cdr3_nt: TGTGCCAGCAGTGCCGGGACAACCTACGAGCAGTACTTC

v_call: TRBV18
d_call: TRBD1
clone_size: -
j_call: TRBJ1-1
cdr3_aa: CASSGTGATEAFF
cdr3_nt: TGTGCCAGCTCAGGGACAGGGGCCACTGAAGCTTTCTTT

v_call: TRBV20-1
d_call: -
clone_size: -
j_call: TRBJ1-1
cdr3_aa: CSALTGMGAFF
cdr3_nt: TGCAGTGCTCTAACAGGGATGGGAGCTTTCTTT

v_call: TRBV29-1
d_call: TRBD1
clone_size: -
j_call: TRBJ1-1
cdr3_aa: CSVAGTGGIDTEAFF
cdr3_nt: TGCAGCGTGGCCGGGACAGGGGGAATTGACACTGAAGCTTTCTTT

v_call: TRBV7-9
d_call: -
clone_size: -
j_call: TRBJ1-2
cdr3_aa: CASRYDPGIERENGYTF
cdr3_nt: TGTGCCAGCAGATATGACCCGGGGATTGAACGGGAAAATGGCTACACCTTC

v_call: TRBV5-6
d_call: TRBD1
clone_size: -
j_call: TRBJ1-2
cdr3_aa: CASSLITGTGGGWTYGYTF
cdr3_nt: TGTGCCAGCAGCTTGATCACCGGGACAGGGGGCGGTTGGACCTATGGCTACACCTTC

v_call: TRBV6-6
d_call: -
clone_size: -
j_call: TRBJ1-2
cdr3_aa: CASSYRTAYGYTF
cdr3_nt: TGTGCCAGCAGTTACCGGACAGCCTATGGCTACACCTTC

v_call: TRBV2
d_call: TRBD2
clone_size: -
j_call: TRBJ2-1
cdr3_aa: CASTLTSGGSGQFF
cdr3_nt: TGTGCCAGCACCCTGACTAGCGGGGGATCGGGGCAGTTCTTC

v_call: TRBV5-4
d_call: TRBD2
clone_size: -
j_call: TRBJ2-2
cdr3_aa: CASSFSWSGRDTGELFF
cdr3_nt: TGTGCCAGCAGCTTTAGCTGGAGCGGGAGAGACACCGGGGAGCTGTTTTTT

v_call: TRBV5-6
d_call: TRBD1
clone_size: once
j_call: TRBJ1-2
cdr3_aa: CASSLWDRGGGYTF
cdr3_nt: TGTGCCAGCAGCTTGTGGGACAGGGGAGGAGGCTACACCTTC

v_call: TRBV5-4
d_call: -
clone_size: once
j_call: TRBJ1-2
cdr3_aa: CASSPLGGGYGYTF
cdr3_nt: TGTGCCAGCAGCCCTTTGGGAGGGGGCTATGGCTACACCTTC

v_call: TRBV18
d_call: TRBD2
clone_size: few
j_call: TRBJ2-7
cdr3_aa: CASSPTSGFSYEQYF
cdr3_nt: TGTGCCAGCTCACCAACTAGCGGGTTTTCCTACGAGCAGTACTTC

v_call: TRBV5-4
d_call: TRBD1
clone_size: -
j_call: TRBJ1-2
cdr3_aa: CASSLGGTGVGYTF
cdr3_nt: TGTGCCAGCAGCTTGGGGGGGACAGGGGTTGGCTACACCTTC

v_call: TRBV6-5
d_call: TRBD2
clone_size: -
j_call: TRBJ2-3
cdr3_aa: CASSYSELAADTQYF
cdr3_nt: TGTGCCAGCAGTTACTCAGAACTAGCGGCAGATACGCAGTATTTT

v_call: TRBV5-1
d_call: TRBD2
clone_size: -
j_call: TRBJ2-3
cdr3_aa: CASSLGSGTSTDTQYF
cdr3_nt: TGCGCCAGCAGCTTGGGGAGCGGGACTAGCACAGATACGCAGTATTTT

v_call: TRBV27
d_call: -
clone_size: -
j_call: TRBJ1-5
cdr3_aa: CASSSPRGMGNQPQHF
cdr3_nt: TGTGCCAGCAGTTCCCCGAGGGGGATGGGCAATCAGCCCCAGCATTTT

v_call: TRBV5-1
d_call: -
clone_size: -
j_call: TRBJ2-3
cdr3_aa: CASSLDGTDTQYF
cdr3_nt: TGCGCCAGCAGCTTGGACGGGACAGATACGCAGTATTTT

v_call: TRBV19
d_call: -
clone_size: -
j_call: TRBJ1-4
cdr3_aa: CASSTEDTATNEKLFF
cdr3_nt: TGTGCCAGTAGTACCGAGGACACTGCAACTAATGAAAAACTGTTTTTT

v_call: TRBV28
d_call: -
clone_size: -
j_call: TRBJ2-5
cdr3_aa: CASSYGESKTQYF
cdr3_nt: TGTGCCAGCAGTTACGGGGAGTCGAAGACCCAGTACTTC

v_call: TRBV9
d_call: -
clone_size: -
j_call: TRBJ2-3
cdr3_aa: CASSLDNTHTDTQYF
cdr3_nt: TGTGCCAGCAGCTTGGACAACACCCACACAGATACGCAGTATTTT

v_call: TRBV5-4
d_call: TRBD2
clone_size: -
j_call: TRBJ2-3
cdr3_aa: CASSPGGTTRGYSTDTQYF
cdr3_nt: TGTGCCAGCAGCCCGGGGGGGACCACGAGGGGGTATAGCACAGATACGCAGTATTTT

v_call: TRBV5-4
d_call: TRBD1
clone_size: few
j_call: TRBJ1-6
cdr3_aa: CASSPGGSSYNSPLHF
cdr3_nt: TGTGCCAGCAGCCCAGGGGGGAGCTCCTATAATTCACCCCTCCACTTT

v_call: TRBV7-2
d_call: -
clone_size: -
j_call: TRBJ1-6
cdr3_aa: CASSFSPNSPLHF
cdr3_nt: TGTGCCAGCAGCTTTAGCCCGAATTCACCCCTCCACTTT

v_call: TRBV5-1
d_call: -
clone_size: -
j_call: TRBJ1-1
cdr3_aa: CASSLVRNTEAFF
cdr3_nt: TGCGCCAGCAGCTTAGTTAGGAACACTGAAGCTTTCTTT

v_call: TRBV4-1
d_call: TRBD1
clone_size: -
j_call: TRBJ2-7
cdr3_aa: CASSRSGDRLTYEQYF
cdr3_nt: TGCGCCAGCAGCCGATCGGGGGACAGGTTAACCTACGAGCAGTACTTC

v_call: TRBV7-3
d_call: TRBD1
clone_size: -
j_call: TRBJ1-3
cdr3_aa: CASSLTTGDTIYF
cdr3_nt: TGTGCCAGCAGCCTAACGACAGGGGACACCATATATTTT

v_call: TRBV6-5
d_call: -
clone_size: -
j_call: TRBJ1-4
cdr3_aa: CASSYSGERNEKLFF
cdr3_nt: TGTGCCAGCAGTTACTCGGGCGAGAGAAATGAAAAACTGTTTTTT